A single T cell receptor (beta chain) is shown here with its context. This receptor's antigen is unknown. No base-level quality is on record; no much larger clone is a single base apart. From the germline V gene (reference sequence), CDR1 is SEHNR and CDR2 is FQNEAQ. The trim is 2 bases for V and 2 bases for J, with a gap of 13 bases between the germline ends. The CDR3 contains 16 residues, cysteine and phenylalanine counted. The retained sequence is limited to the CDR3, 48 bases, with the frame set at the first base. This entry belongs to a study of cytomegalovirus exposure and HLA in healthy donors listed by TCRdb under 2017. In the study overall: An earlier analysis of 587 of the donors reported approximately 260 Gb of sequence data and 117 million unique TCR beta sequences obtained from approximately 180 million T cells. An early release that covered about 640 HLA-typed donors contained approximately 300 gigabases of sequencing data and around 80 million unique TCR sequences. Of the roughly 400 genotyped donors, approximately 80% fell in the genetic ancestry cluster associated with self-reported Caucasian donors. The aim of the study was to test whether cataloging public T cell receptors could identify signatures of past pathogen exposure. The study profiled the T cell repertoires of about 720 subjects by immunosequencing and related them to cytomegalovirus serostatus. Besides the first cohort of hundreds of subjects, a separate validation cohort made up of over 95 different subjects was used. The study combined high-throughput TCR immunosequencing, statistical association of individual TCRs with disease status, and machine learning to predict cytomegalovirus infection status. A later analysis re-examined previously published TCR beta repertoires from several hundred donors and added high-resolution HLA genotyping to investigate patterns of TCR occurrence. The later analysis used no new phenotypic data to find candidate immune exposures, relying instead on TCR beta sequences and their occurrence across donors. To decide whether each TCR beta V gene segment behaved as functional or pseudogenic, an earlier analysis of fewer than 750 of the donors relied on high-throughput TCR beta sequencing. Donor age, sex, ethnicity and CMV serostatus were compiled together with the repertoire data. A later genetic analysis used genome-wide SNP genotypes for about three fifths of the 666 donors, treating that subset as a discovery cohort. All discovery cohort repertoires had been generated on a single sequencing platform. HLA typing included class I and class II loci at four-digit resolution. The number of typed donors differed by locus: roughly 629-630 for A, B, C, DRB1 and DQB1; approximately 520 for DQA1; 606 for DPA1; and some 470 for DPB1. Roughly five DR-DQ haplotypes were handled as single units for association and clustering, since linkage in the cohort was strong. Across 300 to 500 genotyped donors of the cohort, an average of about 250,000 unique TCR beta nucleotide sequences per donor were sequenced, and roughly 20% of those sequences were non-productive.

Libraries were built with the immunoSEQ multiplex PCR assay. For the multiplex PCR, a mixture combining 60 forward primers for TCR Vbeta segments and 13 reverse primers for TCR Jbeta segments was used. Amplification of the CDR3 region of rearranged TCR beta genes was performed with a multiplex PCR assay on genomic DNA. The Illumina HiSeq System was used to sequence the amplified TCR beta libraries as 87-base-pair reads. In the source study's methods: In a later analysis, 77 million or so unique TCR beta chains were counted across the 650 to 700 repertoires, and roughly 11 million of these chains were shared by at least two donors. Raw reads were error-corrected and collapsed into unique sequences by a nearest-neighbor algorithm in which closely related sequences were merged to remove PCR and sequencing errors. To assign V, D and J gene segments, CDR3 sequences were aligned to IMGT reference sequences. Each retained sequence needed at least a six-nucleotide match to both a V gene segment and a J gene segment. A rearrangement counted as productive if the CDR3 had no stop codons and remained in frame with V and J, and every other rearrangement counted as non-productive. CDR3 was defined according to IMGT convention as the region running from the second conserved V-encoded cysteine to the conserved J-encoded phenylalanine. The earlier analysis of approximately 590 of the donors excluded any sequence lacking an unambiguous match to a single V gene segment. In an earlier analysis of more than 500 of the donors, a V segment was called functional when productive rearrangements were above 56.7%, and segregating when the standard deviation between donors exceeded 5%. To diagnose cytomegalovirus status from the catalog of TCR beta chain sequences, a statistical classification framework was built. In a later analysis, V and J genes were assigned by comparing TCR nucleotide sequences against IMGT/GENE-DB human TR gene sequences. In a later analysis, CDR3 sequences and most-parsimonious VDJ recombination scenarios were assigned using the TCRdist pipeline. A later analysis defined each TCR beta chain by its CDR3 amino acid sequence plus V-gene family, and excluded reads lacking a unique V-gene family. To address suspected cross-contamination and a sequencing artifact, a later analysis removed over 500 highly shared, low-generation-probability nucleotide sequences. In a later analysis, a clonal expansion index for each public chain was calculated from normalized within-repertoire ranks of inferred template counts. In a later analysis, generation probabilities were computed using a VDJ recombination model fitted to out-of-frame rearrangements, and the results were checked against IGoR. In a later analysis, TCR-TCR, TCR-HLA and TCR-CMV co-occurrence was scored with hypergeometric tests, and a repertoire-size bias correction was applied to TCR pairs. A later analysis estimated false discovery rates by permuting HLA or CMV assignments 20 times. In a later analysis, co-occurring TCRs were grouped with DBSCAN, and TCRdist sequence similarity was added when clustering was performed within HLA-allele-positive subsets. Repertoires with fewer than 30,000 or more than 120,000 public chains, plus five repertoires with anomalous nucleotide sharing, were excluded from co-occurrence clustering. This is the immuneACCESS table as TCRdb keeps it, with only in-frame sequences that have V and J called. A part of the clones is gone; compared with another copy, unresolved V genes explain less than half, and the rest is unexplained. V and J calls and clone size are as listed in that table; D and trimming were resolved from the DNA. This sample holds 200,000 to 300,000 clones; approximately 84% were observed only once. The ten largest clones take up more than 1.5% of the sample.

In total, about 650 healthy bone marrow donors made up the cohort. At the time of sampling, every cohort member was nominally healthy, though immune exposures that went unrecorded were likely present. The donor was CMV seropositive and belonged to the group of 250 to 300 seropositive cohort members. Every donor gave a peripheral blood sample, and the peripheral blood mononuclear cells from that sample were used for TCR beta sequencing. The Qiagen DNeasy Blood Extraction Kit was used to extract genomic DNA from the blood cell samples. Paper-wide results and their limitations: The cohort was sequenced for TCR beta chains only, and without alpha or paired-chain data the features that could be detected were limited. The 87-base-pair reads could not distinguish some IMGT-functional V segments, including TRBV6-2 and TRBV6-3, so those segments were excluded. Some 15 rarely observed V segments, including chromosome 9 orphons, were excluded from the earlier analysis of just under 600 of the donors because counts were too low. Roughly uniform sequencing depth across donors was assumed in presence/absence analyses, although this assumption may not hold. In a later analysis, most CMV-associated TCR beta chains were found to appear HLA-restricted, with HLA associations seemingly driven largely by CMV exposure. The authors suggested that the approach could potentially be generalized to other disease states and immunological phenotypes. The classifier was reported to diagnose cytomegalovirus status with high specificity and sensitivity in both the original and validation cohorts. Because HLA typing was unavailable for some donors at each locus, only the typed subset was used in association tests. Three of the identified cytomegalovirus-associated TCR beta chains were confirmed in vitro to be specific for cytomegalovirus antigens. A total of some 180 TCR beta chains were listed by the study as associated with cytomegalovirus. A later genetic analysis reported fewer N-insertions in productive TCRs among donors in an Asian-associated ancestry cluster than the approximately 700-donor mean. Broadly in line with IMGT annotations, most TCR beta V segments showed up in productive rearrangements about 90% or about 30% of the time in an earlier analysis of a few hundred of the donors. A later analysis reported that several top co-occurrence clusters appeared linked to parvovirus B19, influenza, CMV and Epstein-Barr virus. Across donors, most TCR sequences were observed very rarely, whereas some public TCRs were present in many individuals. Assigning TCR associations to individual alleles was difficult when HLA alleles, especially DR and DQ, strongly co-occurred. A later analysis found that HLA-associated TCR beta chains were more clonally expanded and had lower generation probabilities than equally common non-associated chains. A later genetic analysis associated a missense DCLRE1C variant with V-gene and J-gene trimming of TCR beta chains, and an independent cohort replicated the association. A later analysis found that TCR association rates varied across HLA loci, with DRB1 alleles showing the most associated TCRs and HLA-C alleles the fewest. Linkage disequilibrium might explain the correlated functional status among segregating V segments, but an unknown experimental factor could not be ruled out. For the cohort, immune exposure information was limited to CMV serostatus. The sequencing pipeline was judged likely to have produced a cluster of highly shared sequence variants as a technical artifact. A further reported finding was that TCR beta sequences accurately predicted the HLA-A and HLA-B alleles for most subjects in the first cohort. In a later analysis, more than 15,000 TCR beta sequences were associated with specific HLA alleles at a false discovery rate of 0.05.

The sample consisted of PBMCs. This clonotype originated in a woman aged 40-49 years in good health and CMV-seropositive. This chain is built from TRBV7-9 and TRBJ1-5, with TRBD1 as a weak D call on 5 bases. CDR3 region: CASSLISPGRNQPQHF. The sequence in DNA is TGTGCCAGCAGCTTAATTTCACCAGGGCGCAATCAGCCCCAGCATTTT.